This T cell receptor (beta chain) was recovered during a study of radiotherapy plus CTLA-4 blockade in lung cancer. Study overall: Among enrolled patients, approximately 18% responded and roughly 28% achieved disease control.

Germline V gives CDR1 MNHEY, CDR2 SVGAGI. The germline V and J ends were trimmed by 6 bases and 3 bases, with 14 bases remaining between them. This CDR3 comprises 15 residues. TCRdb's copy holds only in-frame clones and misses some; the assay was immunoSEQ multiplex PCR. The data show 45,000 to 55,000 clones, 79% seen once. Enrolled patients, whose metastatic non-small-cell lung cancer was chemo-refractory, received focal radiation plus CTLA-4 blockade with ipilimumab. Comment on this clone: Its antigen is unidentified.

Study conclusions and caveats: Once radiotherapy plus ipilimumab had been given, TCR clones derived from tumor expanded in blood. Reports identified early blood T cell clone dynamics, with interferon-beta, as the best response predictor.

The receptor was isolated from a human donor with non-small cell lung cancer who had a partial response to radiotherapy plus ipilimumab. Sequencing was performed on peripheral blood, taken from a patient treated with radiotherapy plus ipilimumab. The chain couples TRBV6-5 to TRBJ1-4; D unresolved. CDR3 residues: CASRSGDSPNEKLFF. The CDR3 DNA sequence: TGTGCCAGCAGGAGTGGAGACTCTCCTAATGAAAAACTGTTTTTT.